One T cell receptor (beta chain) is described in this entry. Its specificity is unknown. From germline, CDR1 is SGHVS and CDR2 FQNEAQ. Losses at the gene ends were 1 base for V and 4 bases for J; bases not matched to a gene: 12. The CDR3 totals 18 residues. The record originates from a study of a mutant IDH1 vaccine in newly diagnosed glioma. Study results and caveats: Vaccine-induced responses were seen in about 95% of patients, spanning several MHC alleles.

The time point: week 35, safety follow-up. Doses of 300 ug of mutant IDH1 20-mer peptide were given with topical imiquimod. Each astrocytoma in the donors was new, WHO grade 3 or 4, IDH1-mutant and ATRX-lost. TCRdb keeps only in-frame clones here, not all; method: immunoSEQ multiplex PCR. The repertoire holds 60,000 or so clones, with less than 90% as singletons. The J gene is TRBJ1-3, the V gene TRBV7-8; 8 bases align to TRBD1. The clonotype originates from a man aged 30 to 39 with glioma. Here the sequenced sample was PBMCs, taken from a glioma patient whose treatment included an IDH1 peptide vaccine. The CDR3 coding sequence is TGTGCCAGCAGCTTAGTCAACAGGGGGAGCGATCTCGGAAACACCATATATTTT. It encodes CASSLVNRGSDLGNTIYF. The full variable domain, with the rest looked up from reference TRBV7-8 and TRBJ1-3, is GAGVSQSPRYKVAKRGQDVALRCDPISGHVSLFWYQQALGQGPEFLTYFQNEAQLDKSGLPSDRFFAERPEGSVSTLKIQRTQQEDSAVYLCASSLVNRGSDLGNTIYFGEGSWLTVV.